This T cell receptor (beta chain) was sequenced for a study of T-cell memory formation after mild COVID-19. This clonotype was detected only a few times. Sequence at one end of the junction differs from germline and may be a read error. The CDR3 totals 15 residues. Germline lookup yields CDR1 DFQATT and CDR2 SNEGSKA (reference sequence). TCRdb re-analysed the 5' RACE reads in MiXCR, keeping a single row per CDR3 protein. The table has 200,000 to 300,000 distinct CDR3 sequences, roughly 9.4% seen once. The chain is built from TRBV20-1 and TRBJ2-3; 12 nucleotides align to TRBD2. The sequence was collected from a man younger than 35 who had mild COVID-19 (a few samples of this study predate the infection). Cell type and time point are not known. The specimen sequenced was PBMCs or a T cell subset sorted from them (not recorded which). CDR3 region: CSAPLAGGSRDTQYF. As DNA, the CDR3 is TGCAGTGCTCCACTAGCGGGGGGCAGCAGAGATACGCAGTATTTT.